This is a list of T cell receptor beta chains from one sample in a study of patients and donors after allogeneic stem cell transplantation. TCRdb passed the RT-PCR reads through MiXCR, listing each CDR3 protein once. The repertoire holds roughly 960,000 distinct CDR3 sequences, with 18% as singletons. Sequenced material: blood, either unsorted or a sorted T cell fraction (not recorded which). The receptors derive from a human donor who was either an allogeneic HSCT recipient or a stem cell or donor lymphocyte infusion donor (not recorded which). It is not recorded whose cells these are; they may come from a transplant donor. The CDR3 runs from the conserved cysteine through the conserved F or W. D genes are given only for firm matches. Some rows have no size entry. The others give once, few or many, or a class for an expanded clone.

DNA: TGCGCCAGCAGCTTGGGTCGCCATTCAGGGGAAGGCGAGCAGTACTTC
CDR3: CASSLGRHSGEGEQYF
size: few
V: TRBV5-1
D: NA
J: TRBJ2-7

DNA: TGTGCCAGCAGTTTATCGCGCCGTGGACTTCTGATAGCTAACTATGGCTACACCTTC
CDR3: CASSLSRRGLLIANYGYTF
size: NA
V: TRBV12-3/TRBV12-4
D: NA
J: TRBJ1-2

DNA: TGTGCCAGCAGCTTAGTGGTCAACCAAGAGACCCAGTACTTC
CDR3: CASSLVVNQETQYF
size: many
V: TRBV7-2
D: NA
J: TRBJ2-5

DNA: TGTGCCAGCAGCCCCTATAGGGGAGCGGGCACTGAAGCTTTCTTT
CDR3: CASSPYRGAGTEAFF
size: few
V: TRBV3-1
D: NA
J: TRBJ1-1

DNA: TGTGCCAGCAGTTTTCGGCAGGCTGCCTACGAGCAGTACTTC
CDR3: CASSFRQAAYEQYF
size: NA
V: TRBV27
D: NA
J: TRBJ2-7

DNA: TGTGCCAGCAACCGAGGGGGCACACCCTACGAGCAGTACTTC
CDR3: CASNRGGTPYEQYF
size: NA
V: TRBV7-9
D: TRBD1
J: TRBJ2-7

DNA: TGTGCCAGCAGCTTAGTAAGGGAGACCGGGGAGCTGTTTTTT
CDR3: CASSLVRETGELFF
size: few
V: TRBV7-2
D: NA
J: TRBJ2-2

DNA: TGTGCCAGCAGCGAAAAGGGGTGCGAGACCCAGTACTTC
CDR3: CASSEKGCETQYF
size: NA
V: TRBV21-1
D: NA
J: TRBJ2-5

DNA: TGTGCCAGCACCGAACGCCAGCGGGGGTCCTACGAGCAGTACTTC
CDR3: CASTERQRGSYEQYF
size: NA
V: TRBV6-1
D: TRBD2
J: TRBJ2-7

DNA: TGCAGTGCTAGAGGGACTAGGGTTGGCACAGATACGCAGTATTTT
CDR3: CSARGTRVGTDTQYF
size: NA
V: TRBV20-1
D: TRBD2
J: TRBJ2-3

DNA: TGTGCCACCAGCAGAGATCCGGTATCTAGCACAGATACGCAGTATTTT
CDR3: CATSRDPVSSTDTQYF
size: NA
V: TRBV15
D: NA
J: TRBJ2-3